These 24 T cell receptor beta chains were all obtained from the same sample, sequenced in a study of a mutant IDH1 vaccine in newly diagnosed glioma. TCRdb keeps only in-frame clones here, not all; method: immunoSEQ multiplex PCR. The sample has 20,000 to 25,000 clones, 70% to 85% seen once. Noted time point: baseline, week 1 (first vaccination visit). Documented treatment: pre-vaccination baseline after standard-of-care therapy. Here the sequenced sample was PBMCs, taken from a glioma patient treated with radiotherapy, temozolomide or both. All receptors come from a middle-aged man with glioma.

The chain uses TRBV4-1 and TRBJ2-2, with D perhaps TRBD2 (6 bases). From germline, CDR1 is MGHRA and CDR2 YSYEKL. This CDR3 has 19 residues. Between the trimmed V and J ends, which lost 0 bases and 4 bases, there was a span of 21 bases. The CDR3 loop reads CASSQDPRDSQLGTGELFF. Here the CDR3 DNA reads TGCGCCAGCAGCCAAGACCCTAGGGACTCACAACTGGGCACCGGGGAGCTGTTTTTT.

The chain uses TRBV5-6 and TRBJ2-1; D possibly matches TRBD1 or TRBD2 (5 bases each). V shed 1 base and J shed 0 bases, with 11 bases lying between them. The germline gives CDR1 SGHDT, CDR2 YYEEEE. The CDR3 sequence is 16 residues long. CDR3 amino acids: CASSLMRGVSYNEQFF. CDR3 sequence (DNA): TGTGCCAGCAGCTTGATGAGAGGGGTCTCCTACAATGAGCAGTTCTTC.

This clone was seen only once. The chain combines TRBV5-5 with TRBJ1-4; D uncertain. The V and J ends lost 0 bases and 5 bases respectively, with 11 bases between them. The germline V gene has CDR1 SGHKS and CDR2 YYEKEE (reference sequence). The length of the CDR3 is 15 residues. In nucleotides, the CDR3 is TGTGCCAGCAGCTTGGATCGCAGCTCGAATGAAAAACTGTTTTTT. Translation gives CASSLDRSSNEKLFF.

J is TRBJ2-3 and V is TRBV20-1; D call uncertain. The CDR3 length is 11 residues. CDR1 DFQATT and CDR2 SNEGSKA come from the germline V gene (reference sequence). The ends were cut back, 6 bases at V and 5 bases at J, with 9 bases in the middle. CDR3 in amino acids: CSAPLGDTQYF. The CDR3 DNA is TGCAGTGCCCCACTGGGAGATACGCAGTATTTT.

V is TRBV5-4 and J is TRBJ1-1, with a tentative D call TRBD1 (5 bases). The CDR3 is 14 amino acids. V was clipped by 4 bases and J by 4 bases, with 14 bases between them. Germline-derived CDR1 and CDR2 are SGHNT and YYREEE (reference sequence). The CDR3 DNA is TGTGCCAGCAGCCACCTCCAGGGAGGCACTGAAGCTTTCTTT. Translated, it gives CASSHLQGGTEAFF.

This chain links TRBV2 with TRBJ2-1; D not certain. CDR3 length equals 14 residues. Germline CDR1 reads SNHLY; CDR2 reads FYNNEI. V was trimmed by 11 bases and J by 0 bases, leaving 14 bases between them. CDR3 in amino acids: CAGRLSSSYNEQFF. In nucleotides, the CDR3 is TGTGCCGGTCGACTCAGCAGCTCCTACAATGAGCAGTTCTTC.

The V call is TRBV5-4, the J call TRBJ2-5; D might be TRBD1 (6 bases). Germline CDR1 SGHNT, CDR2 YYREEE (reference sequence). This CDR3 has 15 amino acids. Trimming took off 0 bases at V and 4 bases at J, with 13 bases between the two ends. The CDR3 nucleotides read TGTGCCAGCAGCTTGGGACAGGAAAGGGGAGAGACCCAGTACTTC. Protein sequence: CASSLGQERGETQYF.

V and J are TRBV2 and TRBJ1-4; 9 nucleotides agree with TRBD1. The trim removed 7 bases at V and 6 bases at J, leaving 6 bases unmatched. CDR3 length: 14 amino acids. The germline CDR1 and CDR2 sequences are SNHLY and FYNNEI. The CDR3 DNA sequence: TGTGCCAGCAATATCGGGACAGGGTATGAAAAACTGTTTTTT. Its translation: CASNIGTGYEKLFF.

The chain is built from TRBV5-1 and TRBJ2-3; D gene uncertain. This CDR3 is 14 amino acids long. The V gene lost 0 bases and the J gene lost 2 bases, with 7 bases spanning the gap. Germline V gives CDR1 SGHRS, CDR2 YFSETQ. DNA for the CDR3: TGCGCCAGCAGCTTGGGACGAGCCACAGATACGCAGTATTTT. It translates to CASSLGRATDTQYF.

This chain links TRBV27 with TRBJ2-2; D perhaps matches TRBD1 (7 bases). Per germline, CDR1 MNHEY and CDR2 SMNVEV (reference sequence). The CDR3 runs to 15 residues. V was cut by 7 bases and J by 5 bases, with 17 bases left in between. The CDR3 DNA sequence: TGTGCCAGCATCCTCTCGACAGGGAGGACCGGGGAGCTGTTTTTT. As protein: CASILSTGRTGELFF.

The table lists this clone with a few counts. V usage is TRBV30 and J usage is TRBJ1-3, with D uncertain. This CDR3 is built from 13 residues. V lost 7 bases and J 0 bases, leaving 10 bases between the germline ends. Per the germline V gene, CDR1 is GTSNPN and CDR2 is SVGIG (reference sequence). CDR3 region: CAFSQSSGNTIYF. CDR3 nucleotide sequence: TGTGCCTTTTCCCAGAGCTCTGGAAACACCATATATTTT.

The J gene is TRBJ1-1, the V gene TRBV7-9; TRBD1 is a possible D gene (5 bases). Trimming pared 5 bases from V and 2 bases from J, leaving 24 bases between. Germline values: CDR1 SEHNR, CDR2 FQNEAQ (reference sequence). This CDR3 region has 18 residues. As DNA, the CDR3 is TGTGCCAGCAGCCCAAGGGGAGGCAGGGCTGGATACAACACTGAAGCTTTCTTT. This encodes CASSPRGGRAGYNTEAFF. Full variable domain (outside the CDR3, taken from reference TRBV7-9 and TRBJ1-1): DTGVSQNPRHKITKRGQNVTFRCDPISEHNRLYWYRQTLGQGPEFLTYFQNEAQLEKSRLLSDRFSAERPKGSFSTLEIQRTEQGDSAMYLCASSPRGGRAGYNTEAFFGQGTRLTVV.

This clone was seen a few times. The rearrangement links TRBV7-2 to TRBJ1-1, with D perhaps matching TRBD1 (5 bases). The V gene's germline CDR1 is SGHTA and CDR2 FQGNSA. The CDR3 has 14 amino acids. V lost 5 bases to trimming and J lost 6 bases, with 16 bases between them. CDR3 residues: CASSPERGWAEAFF. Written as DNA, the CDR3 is TGTGCCAGCAGCCCCGAACGGGGGTGGGCTGAAGCTTTCTTT.

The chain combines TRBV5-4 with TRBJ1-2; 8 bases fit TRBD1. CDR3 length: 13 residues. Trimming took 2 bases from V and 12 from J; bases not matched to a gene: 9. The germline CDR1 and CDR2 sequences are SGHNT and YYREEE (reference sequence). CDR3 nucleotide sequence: TGTGCCAGCAGCTTCCAGGGGGCGCGGGGAAACACCTTC. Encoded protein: CASSFQGARGNTF.

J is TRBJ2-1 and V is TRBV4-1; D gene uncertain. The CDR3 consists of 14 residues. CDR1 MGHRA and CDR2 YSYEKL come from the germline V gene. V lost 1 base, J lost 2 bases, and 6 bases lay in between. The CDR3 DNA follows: TGCGCCAGCAGCCAAGGTGACACCTACAATGAGCAGTTCTTC. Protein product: CASSQGDTYNEQFF.

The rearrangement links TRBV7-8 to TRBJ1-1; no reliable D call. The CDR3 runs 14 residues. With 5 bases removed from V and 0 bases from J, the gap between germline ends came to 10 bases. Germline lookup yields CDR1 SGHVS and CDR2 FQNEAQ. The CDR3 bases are TGTGCCAGCAGCCCCCCTAAAGTGAACACTGAAGCTTTCTTT. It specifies CASSPPKVNTEAFF.

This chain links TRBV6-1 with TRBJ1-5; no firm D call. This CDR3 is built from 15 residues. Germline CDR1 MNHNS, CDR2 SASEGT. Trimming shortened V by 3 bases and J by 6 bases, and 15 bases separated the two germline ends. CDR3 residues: CASSDSGRSVQPQHF. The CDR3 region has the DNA TGTGCCAGCAGTGACTCGGGCCGGTCGGTTCAGCCCCAGCATTTT.

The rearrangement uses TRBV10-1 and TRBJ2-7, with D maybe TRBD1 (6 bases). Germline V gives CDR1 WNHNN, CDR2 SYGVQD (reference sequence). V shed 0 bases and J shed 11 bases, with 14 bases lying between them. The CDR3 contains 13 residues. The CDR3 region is CASSESGGQPEYF. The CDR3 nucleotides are TGCGCCAGCAGTGAGTCGGGCGGACAGCCTGAGTACTTC.

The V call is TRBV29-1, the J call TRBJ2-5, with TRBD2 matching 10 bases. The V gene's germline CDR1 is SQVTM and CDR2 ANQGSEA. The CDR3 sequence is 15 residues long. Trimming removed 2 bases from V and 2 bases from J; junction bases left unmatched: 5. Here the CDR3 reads CSVETLAGDQETQYF. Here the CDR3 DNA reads TGCAGCGTTGAAACCCTAGCGGGAGATCAAGAGACCCAGTACTTC.

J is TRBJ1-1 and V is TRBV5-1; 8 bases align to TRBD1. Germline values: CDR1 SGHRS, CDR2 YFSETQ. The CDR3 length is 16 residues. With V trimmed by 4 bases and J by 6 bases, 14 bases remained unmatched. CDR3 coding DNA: TGCGCCAGCAGCCCTATAGGACAGGGAGAAGGTGCTGAAGCTTTCTTT. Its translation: CASSPIGQGEGAEAFF.

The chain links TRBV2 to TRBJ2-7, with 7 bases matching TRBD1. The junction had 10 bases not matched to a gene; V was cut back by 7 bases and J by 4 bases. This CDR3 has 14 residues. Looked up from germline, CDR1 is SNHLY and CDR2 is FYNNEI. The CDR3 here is CASTSQGVGYEQYV. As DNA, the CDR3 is TGTGCCAGCACCTCTCAGGGGGTTGGATACGAGCAGTACGTC.

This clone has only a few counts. CDR3 sequence: CASTERVIQDEQFF. The CDR3 DNA sequence: TGTGCCAGCACCGAAAGGGTGATTCAGGATGAGCAGTTCTTC. The chain has TRBV6-1 and TRBJ2-1; D ambiguous. Germline CDR1 MNHNS, CDR2 SASEGT. The CDR3 loop spans 14 amino acids. V shed 7 bases and J shed 8 bases, with 18 bases lying between them.

The CDR3 sequence: CAWDPGTGGRETQYF. CDR3 nucleotide sequence: TGTGCCTGGGACCCCGGGACAGGGGGGCGAGAGACCCAGTACTTC. This chain connects TRBV30 to TRBJ2-5; TRBD1 matches 11 bases. The V segment lost 5 bases and the J segment 4 bases; nucleotides outside the gene matches: 9. Germline CDR1 and CDR2: GTSNPN and SVGIG (reference sequence). The CDR3 length is 15 residues.

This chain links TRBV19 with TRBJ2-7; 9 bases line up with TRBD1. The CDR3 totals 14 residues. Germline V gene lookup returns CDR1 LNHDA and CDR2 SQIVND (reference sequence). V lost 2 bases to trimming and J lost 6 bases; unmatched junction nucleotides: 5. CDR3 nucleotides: TGTGCCAGTAGTATAACCGGGACAGGGCGCGAGCAGTACTTC. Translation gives CASSITGTGREQYF.